A selection of T cell receptor beta chains follows, all from one sample in a study of shared clonotypes between healthy human individuals. Generated by immunoSEQ multiplex PCR, the TCRdb table keeps only in-frame clones and is missing some. The sample has some 2,000,000 clones; roughly 95% are singletons. The sample taken for sequencing was naive CD4+ T cells sorted from blood. These receptors originate from a man aged 18 to 30 in good health. Both conserved end residues are trimmed from each CDR3. The order of the fields is V gene, CDR3 protein.

TRBV7-6,ASSLRPVTDTQY
TRBV11-2,ASSLADYGYT
TRBV7-2,ASSPALENNEQF
TRBV7-8,ASSLAGPGRASGTLRYGYT
TRBV7-9,ASSPRTGPGANEKLF
TRBV6-5,ASSTPGQGPDTQY
TRBV28,ASSLERQGYGYT
TRBV18,ASSPATVTDTQY
TRBV5-1,ASQSRSGANVLT
TRBV10-3,AGSWGKGGNTGELF
TRBV28,ASSPLAQGDYGYT
TRBV9,ASSGAGYEQY
TRBV5-1,ASSPAGETQY
TRBV7-6,ASSDLSGRGGETQY
TRBV11-2,ASSLDLTSGEQY
TRBV28,ASTLGRFAQPQH
TRBV18,ASSAGTGGETEAF
TRBV2,ASSGEVLNTEAF
TRBV18,ASSLRQGPLDTQY
TRBV27,ASSLGQGAYEQY
TRBV19,ASSTAVNQPQH
TRBV6-6,ASSYGHLSGQPQH
TRBV30,AWTPRGATYNEQF
TRBV6-6,ASSYSNPGAGELF
TRBV6-5,ASSTGNQPQH
TRBV18,ASSPTQGSDSPLH
TRBV7-9,ASSLGGDLNEKLF
TRBV28,ASSTPVQSLH
TRBV5-1,ASSFGKGEETQY
TRBV2,ASSELQGFSNQPQH
TRBV25-1,ASSESQGIQPQH
TRBV7-9,ASSLEVRRGRLNYGYT
TRBV4-1,ASSQEGHPGQPQH
TRBV10-1,ASSDGGLGNTEAF
TRBV10-1,ASSGQLRHEQY
TRBV28,ASSSKTAANEKLF
TRBV29-1,SVVQGPSPEQF
TRBV18,ASSPQGASAGNTIY
TRBV5-4,ASSSAGQHRNTEAF